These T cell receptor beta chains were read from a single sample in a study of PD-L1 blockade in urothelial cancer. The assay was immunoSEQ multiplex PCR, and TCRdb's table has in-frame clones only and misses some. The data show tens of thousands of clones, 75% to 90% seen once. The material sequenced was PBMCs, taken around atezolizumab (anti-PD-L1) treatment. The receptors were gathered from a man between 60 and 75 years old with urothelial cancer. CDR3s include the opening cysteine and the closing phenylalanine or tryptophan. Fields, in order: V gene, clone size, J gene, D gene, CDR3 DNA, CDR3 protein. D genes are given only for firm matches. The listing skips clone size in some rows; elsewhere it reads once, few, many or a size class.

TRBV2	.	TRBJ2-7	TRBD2	TGTGCCAGCAGTCCGCCTAGCGGGACCTACGAGCAGTACTTC	CASSPPSGTYEQYF
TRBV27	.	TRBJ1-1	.	TGTGCCAGCAGTTCCTCGGGTTCCGACACTGAAGCTTTCTTT	CASSSSGSDTEAFF
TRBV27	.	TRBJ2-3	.	TGTGCCAGCAGTTTTTTACGGGGGAACAAAGATACGCAGTATTTT	CASSFLRGNKDTQYF
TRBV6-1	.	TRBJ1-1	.	TGTGCCAGCAGCAGAAGTGGGACATCGGCTTTCTTT	CASSRSGTSAFF
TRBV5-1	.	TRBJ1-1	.	TGCGCCAGCAGCTTGGCCGCGGGGAGAGGGGGGGAGACTGAAGCTTTCTTT	CASSLAAGRGGETEAFF
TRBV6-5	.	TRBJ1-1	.	TGTGCCAGCAGTTACTCGAGGCAGGGCACTGAAGCTTTCTTT	CASSYSRQGTEAFF
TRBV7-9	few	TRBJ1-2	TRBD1	TGTGCCAGCAGCTTAGGGACAGGCAGAGGCTACACCTTC	CASSLGTGRGYTF
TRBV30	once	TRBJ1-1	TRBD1	TGTGCCTGGAGGGTTACAGGGGGAGCTGAAGCTTTCTTT	CAWRVTGGAEAFF
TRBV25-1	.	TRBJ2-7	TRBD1	TGTGCCAGCAGACAGGGGGTCTACGAGCAGTACTTC	CASRQGVYEQYF
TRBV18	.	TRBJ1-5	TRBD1	TGTGCCAGCTCACGAGCGACAGGGGTCAATCAGCCCCAGCATTTT	CASSRATGVNQPQHF
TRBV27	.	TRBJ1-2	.	TGTGCCAGCAGCCCCGGGGGATCTTATGGCTACACCTTC	CASSPGGSYGYTF